This entry features one T cell receptor beta chain sequence. This sample stems from a study of blood T cell repertoires in COVID-19. Overall study: Specimens from acute and convalescent COVID-19 originated in the United States, Italy and Spain. PBMCs, B-cell-depleted T cells, or T cells provided the cDNA or gDNA that made up the material.

Trimming shortened V by 4 bases and J by 7 bases, and 8 bases separated the two germline ends. Per germline, CDR1 MGHDK and CDR2 SYGVNS. This CDR3 has 12 residues. Sequencing was performed with immunoSEQ multiplex PCR; in TCRdb, only in-frame clones are kept and a portion is missing. Among approximately 210,000 clones listed, roughly 84% were seen once. The chain uses TRBV25-1 and TRBJ2-1; weak D call: TRBD1 (6 bases). The source of this sequence is a woman older than 75 with acute or convalescent COVID-19. Material for sequencing was peripheral blood. CDR3 sequence: CASSATGNEQFF. The DNA for the CDR3 is TGTGCCAGCAGTGCCACAGGGAATGAGCAGTTCTTC.